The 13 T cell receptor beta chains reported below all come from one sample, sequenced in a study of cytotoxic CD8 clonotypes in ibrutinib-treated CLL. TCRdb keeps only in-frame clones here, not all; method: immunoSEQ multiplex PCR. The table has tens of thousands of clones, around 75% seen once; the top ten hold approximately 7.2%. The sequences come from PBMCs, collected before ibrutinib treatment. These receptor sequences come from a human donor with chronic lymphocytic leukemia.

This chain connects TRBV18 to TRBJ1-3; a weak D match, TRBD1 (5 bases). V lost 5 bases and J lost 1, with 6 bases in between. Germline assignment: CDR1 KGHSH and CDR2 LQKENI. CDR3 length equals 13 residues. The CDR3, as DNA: TGTGCCAGCTCAGGGGGTTCTGGAAACACCATATATTTT. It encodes CASSGGSGNTIYF.

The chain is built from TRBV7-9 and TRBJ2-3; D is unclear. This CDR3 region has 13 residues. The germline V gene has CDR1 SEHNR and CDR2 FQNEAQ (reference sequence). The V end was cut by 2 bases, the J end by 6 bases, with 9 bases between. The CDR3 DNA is TGTGCCAGCAGCTTACCCAGTACGGATACGCAGTATTTT. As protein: CASSLPSTDTQYF.

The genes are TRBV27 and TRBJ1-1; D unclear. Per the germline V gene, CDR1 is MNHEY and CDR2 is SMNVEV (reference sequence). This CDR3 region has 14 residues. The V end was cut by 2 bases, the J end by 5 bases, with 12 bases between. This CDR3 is CASSLRRVGTEAFF. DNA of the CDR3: TGTGCCAGCAGTTTACGTCGGGTAGGAACTGAAGCTTTCTTT.

Here the CDR3 reads CASSEESGRVGELFF. The CDR3 DNA sequence: TGTGCCAGCAGTGAAGAAAGCGGGAGGGTCGGGGAGCTGTTTTTT. The V and J genes are TRBV2 and TRBJ2-2, with 10 bases fitting TRBD2. CDR1 is SNHLY and CDR2 is FYNNEI in the germline V gene. This CDR3 comprises 15 residues. V was clipped by 1 base and J by 7 bases; unmatched bases: 3.

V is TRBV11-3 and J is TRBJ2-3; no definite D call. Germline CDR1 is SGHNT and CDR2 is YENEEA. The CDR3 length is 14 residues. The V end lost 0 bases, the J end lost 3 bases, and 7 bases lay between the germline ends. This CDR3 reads CASSLDGGTDTQYF. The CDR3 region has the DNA TGTGCCAGCAGCTTAGATGGTGGAACAGATACGCAGTATTTT.

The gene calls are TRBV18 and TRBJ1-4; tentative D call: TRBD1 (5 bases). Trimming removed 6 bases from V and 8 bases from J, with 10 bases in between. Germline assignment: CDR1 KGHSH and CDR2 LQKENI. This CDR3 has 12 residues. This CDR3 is CASSRPGEKLFF. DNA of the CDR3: TGTGCCAGCTCGAGACCAGGGGAAAAACTGTTTTTT.

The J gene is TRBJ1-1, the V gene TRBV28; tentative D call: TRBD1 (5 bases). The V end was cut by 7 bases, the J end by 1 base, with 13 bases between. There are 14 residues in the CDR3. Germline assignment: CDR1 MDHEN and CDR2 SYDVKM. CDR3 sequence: CASNFLDKNTEAFF. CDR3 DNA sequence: TGTGCCAGCAACTTCCTGGACAAGAACACTGAAGCTTTCTTT.

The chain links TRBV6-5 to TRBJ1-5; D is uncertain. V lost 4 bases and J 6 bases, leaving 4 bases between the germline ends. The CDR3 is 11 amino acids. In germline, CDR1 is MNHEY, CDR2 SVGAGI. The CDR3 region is CASSLGQPQHF. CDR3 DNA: TGTGCCAGCAGTTTGGGTCAGCCCCAGCATTTT.

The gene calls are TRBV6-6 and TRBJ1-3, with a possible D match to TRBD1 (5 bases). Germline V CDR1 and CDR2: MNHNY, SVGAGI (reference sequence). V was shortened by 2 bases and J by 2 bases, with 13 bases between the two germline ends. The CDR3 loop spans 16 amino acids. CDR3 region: CASSYVGVKTGNTIYF. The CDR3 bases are TGTGCCAGCAGTTACGTGGGGGTAAAAACTGGAAACACCATATATTTT.

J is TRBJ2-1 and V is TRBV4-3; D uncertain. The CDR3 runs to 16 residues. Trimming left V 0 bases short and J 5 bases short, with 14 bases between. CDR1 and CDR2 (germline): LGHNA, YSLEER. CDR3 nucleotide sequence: TGCGCCAGCAGCCAAGATTATATGCAGACACACAATGAGCAGTTCTTC. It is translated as CASSQDYMQTHNEQFF.

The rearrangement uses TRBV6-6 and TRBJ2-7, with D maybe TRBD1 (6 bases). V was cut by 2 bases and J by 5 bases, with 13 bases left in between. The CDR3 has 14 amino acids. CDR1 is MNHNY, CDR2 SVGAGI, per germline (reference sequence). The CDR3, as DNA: TGTGCCAGCAGTTACCAAAATCAGGGGAACGAGCAGTACTTC. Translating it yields CASSYQNQGNEQYF.

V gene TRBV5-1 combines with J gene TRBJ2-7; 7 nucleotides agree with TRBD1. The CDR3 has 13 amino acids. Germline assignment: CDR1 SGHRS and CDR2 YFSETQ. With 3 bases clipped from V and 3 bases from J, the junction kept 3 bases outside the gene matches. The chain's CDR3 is CASSSGQVYEQYF. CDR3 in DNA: TGCGCCAGCAGCTCTGGACAGGTCTACGAGCAGTACTTC.

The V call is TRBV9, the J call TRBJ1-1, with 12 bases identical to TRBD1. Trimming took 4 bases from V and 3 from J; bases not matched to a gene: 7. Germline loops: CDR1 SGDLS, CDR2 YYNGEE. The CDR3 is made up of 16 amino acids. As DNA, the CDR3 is TGTGCCAGCAGCCGAACCGGGACAGGGGGCGACACTGAAGCTTTCTTT. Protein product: CASSRTGTGGDTEAFF.